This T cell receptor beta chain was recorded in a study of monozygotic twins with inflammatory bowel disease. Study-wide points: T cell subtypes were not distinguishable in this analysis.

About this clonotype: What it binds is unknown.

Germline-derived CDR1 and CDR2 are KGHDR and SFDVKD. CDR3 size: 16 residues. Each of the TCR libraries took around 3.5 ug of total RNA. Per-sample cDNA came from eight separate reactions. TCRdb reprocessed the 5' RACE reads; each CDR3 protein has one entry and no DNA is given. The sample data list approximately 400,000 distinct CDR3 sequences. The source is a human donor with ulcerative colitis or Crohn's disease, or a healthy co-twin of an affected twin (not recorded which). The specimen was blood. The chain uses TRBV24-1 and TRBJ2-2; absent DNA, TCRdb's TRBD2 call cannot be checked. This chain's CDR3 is CATSLQLARNTGELFF.